A selection of T cell receptor beta chains follows, all from one sample in a study of blood T cells in healthy people across ages. TCRdb itself ran the 5' RACE reads through MiXCR, one entry per CDR3 protein. The sample holds some 750,000 distinct CDR3 sequences; 22% are singletons and the top ten take around a fifth. Sequenced: blood. The source of these receptors is a man between 70 and 80 years old in good health. Both conserved end residues are part of each CDR3. The D gene is left open where the match is weak. Not every row has a clone size; where given, it reads once, few, many or a size class.

TRBD2,TRBV4-2,TRBJ2-5,-,CASSQEGLAGDRETQYF,TGTGCCAGCAGCCAAGAGGGACTAGCGGGGGACCGAGAGACCCAGTACTTC
TRBD1,TRBV6-1,TRBJ2-4,-,CASSEVGTVQGKNIQYF,TGTGCCAGCAGTGAAGTTGGGACAGTTCAAGGCAAAAACATTCAGTACTTC
TRBD2,TRBV20-1,TRBJ2-1,few,CSAAAYSGLAGDNEQFF,TGCAGTGCCGCGGCATACTCGGGACTAGCGGGGGACAATGAGCAGTTCTTC
TRBD2,TRBV20-1,TRBJ2-2,few,CSARLAGAVTGELFF,TGCAGTGCTAGGCTAGCGGGAGCCGTCACCGGGGAGCTGTTTTTT
-,TRBV20-1,TRBJ1-2,few,CSAPYTLPNYGYTF,TGCAGTGCTCCTTATACACTTCCCAACTATGGCTACACCTTC
-,TRBV7-2,TRBJ1-2,few,CASSFSRPQGYGYTF,TGTGCCAGCAGCTTTTCCAGGCCCCAGGGCTATGGCTACACCTTC
-,TRBV5-1,TRBJ2-3,many,CASSLAPPADTQYF,TGCGCCAGCAGCTTGGCTCCCCCAGCAGATACGCAGTATTTT
TRBD2,TRBV29-1,TRBJ2-5,-,CSVDNPSGEETQYF,TGCAGCGTTGATAACCCTAGCGGGGAAGAGACCCAGTACTTC
TRBD2,TRBV4-1,TRBJ2-1,-,CASSQDAIAGGLRSSYNEQFF,TGCGCCAGCAGCCAAGATGCGATAGCGGGGGGGCTCCGATCCTCCTACAATGAGCAGTTCTTC
TRBD1,TRBV7-9,TRBJ1-5,few,CASSLETGAINQPQHF,TGTGCCAGCAGCTTAGAAACAGGGGCGATCAATCAGCCCCAGCATTTT
TRBD1,TRBV7-7,TRBJ2-1,few,CASSPTGGEYNEQFF,TGTGCCAGCAGCCCGACAGGGGGCGAGTACAATGAGCAGTTCTTC
TRBD2,TRBV7-8,TRBJ2-1,-,CASCPSGVPYNEQFF,TGTGCCAGCTGTCCTAGCGGGGTTCCCTACAATGAGCAGTTCTTC
-,TRBV6-6,TRBJ1-2,few,CASSYGPTANYGYTF,TGTGCCAGCAGTTACGGCCCTACAGCCAACTATGGCTACACCTTC
-,TRBV9,TRBJ1-6,few,CASSRSPTGSNSPLHF,TGTGCCAGCAGCAGGAGCCCGACAGGATCTAATTCACCCCTCCACTTT
-,TRBV10-3,TRBJ2-2,many,CAISEFGELFF,TGTGCCATCAGTGAATTCGGGGAGCTGTTTTTT
-,TRBV6-1,TRBJ1-1,few,CASSALGTANTEAFF,TGTGCCAGCAGTGCCCTCGGTACCGCGAACACTGAAGCTTTCTTT
-,TRBV29-1,TRBJ2-1,few,CSPRGDEQFF,TGCAGCCCTCGAGGCGATGAGCAGTTCTTC
TRBD1,TRBV7-9,TRBJ1-2,-,CASSLGGQVYGYTF,TGTGCCAGCAGCTTAGGGGGACAGGTCTACGGCTACACCTTC
-,TRBV20-1,TRBJ1-3,few,CSAQITGTGNTIYF,TGCAGTGCACAAATAACAGGGACTGGAAACACCATATATTTT
TRBD1,TRBV11-2,TRBJ1-6,-,CASSLDNRGPYNSPLHF,TGTGCCAGCAGCTTAGATAACAGGGGCCCCTATAATTCACCCCTCCACTTT
-,TRBV28,TRBJ2-4,-,CASISGGGTLAKNIQYF,TGTGCCAGCATCTCCGGGGGAGGAACCCTAGCCAAAAACATTCAGTACTTC
-,TRBV10-2,TRBJ1-1,-,CASRGNRENTEAFF,TGCGCCAGCAGAGGTAATAGGGAGAACACTGAAGCTTTCTTT
TRBD1,TRBV28,TRBJ1-5,-,CASSWTGGRPQHF,TGTGCCAGCAGTTGGACAGGGGGGCGGCCCCAGCATTTT
-,TRBV20-1,TRBJ1-5,few,CSAPKGGAYQPQHF,TGCAGTGCTCCTAAGGGGGGGGCTTATCAGCCCCAGCATTTT
TRBD2,TRBV7-2,TRBJ2-5,-,CASSLSYSGVQETQYF,TGTGCCAGCAGCCTAAGTTATAGCGGGGTACAAGAGACCCAGTACTTC
TRBD2,TRBV24-1,TRBJ2-3,-,CATSDSSGRLTLPDTQYF,TGTGCCACCAGTGATTCGAGCGGGAGACTAACTTTGCCAGATACGCAGTATTTT
-,TRBV24-1,TRBJ2-3,-,CATSEAKGFTDTQYF,TGTGCCACCAGTGAGGCTAAGGGCTTTACAGATACGCAGTATTTT
-,TRBV12-3/TRBV12-4,TRBJ1-3,many,CASSLTGSSGNTIYF,TGTGCCAGCAGTTTAACGGGGTCCTCTGGAAACACCATATATTTT
-,TRBV28,TRBJ1-2,many,CASSLGLGYTF,TGTGCCAGCAGTCTGGGTCTTGGCTACACCTTC
-,TRBV2,TRBJ2-1,-,CASSEGRHGEQFF,TGTGCCAGCAGTGAGGGGCGGCACGGTGAGCAGTTCTTC
-,TRBV4-3,TRBJ2-6,few,CASSQDWDNSGANVLTF,TGCGCCAGCAGCCAAGATTGGGACAACTCTGGGGCCAACGTCCTGACTTTC
-,TRBV5-1,TRBJ2-7,-,CASSPRDNIPGEQYF,TGCGCCAGCAGCCCCCGGGACAACATACCGGGGGAGCAGTACTTC
TRBD2,TRBV12-3/TRBV12-4,TRBJ2-1,-,CASSLSTRGDEQFF,TGTGCCAGCAGTTTAAGTACCCGGGGGGATGAGCAGTTCTTC
-,TRBV7-8,TRBJ2-1,few,CASSRDSGVVDEQFF,TGTGCCAGCAGTCGGGACTCCGGGGTCGTCGATGAGCAGTTCTTC
TRBD2,TRBV28,TRBJ2-1,few,CASRQAGESYNEQFF,TGTGCCAGCAGGCAAGCGGGGGAGTCCTACAATGAGCAGTTCTTC
TRBD1,TRBV6-5,TRBJ1-2,few,CASSYSRTGDDYTF,TGTGCCAGCAGTTACTCGCGGACAGGGGATGACTACACCTTC
TRBD2,TRBV5-6,TRBJ2-1,few,CASSLKLADYNEQFF,TGTGCCAGCAGCTTGAAACTAGCGGATTACAATGAGCAGTTCTTC
TRBD2,TRBV10-3,TRBJ2-4,-,CAISERPSGRINIQYF,TGTGCCATCAGTGAGAGGCCTAGCGGGAGGATAAACATTCAGTACTTC
-,TRBV6-1,TRBJ2-5,-,CASTRVGKTQYF,TGTGCCAGCACCAGGGTTGGGAAGACCCAGTACTTC
-,TRBV14,TRBJ2-1,-,CASSQESSGYEQFF,TGTGCCAGCAGCCAAGAATCCTCAGGGTATGAGCAGTTCTTC
-,TRBV12-3/TRBV12-4,TRBJ2-3,-,CASSLHLTAGKDTQYF,TGTGCCAGCAGTTTACATCTGACAGCAGGGAAAGATACGCAGTATTTT
TRBD1,TRBV28,TRBJ1-2,few,CASDPPGQGGSYGYTF,TGTGCCAGCGACCCACCTGGACAGGGCGGCAGCTATGGCTACACCTTC
-,TRBV25-1,TRBJ2-4,once,CASSESGGGNIQYF,TGTGCCAGCAGTGAATCGGGGGGCGGAAACATTCAGTACTTC
-,TRBV9,TRBJ2-1,-,CAISPLTRGEQFF,TGTGCCATCAGCCCACTGACTAGAGGTGAGCAGTTCTTC
-,TRBV5-1,TRBJ1-2,few,CASSGAAGDPSYGYTF,TGCGCCAGCAGCGGAGCCGCGGGGGATCCCTCCTATGGCTACACCTTC
-,TRBV7-2,TRBJ2-5,few,CASTRGVQESGTQYF,TGTGCCAGCACACGAGGAGTTCAGGAATCGGGGACCCAGTACTTC
-,TRBV14,TRBJ1-4,-,CASSQSRTNEKLFF,TGTGCCAGCAGCCAGAGTCGCACTAATGAAAAACTGTTTTTT
TRBD1,TRBV29-1,TRBJ1-2,many,CSATGGAGYGYTF,TGCAGCGCCACAGGGGGGGCGGGCTATGGCTACACCTTC
-,TRBV11-3,TRBJ2-7,few,CASSFGGPGTYEQYF,TGTGCCAGCAGCTTTGGGGGCCCAGGGACCTACGAGCAGTACTTC
-,TRBV7-9,TRBJ2-1,-,CASSLASAGHEQFF,TGTGCCAGCAGCTTAGCGTCCGCGGGTCATGAGCAGTTCTTC